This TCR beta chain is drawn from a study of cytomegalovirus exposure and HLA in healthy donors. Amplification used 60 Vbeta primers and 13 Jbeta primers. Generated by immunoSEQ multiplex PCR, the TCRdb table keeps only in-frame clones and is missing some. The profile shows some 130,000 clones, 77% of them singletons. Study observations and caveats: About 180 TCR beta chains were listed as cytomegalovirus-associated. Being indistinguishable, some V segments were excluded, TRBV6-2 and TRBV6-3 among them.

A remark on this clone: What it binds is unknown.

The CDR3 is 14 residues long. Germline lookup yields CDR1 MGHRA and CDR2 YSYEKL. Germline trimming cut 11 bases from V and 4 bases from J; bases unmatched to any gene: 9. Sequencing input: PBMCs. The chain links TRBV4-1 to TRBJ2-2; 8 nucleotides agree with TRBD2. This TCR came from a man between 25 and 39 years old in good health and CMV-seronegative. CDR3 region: CAVTSGGGTGELFF. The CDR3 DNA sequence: TGCGCCGTTACTAGCGGAGGGGGCACCGGGGAGCTGTTTTTT.